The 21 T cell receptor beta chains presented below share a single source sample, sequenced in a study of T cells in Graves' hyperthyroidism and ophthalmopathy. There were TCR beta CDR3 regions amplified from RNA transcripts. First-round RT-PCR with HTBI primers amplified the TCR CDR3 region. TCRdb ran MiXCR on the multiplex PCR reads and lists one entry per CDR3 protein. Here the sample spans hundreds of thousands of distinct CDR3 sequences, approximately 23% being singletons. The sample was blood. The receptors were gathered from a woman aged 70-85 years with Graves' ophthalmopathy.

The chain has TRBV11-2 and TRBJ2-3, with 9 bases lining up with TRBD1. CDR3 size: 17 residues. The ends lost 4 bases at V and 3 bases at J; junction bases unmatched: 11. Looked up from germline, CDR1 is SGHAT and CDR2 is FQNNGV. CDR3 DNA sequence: TGTGCCAGCAGCTCAATCTTACAGGGGGCTGGGACAGATACGCAGTATTTT. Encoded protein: CASSSILQGAGTDTQYF.

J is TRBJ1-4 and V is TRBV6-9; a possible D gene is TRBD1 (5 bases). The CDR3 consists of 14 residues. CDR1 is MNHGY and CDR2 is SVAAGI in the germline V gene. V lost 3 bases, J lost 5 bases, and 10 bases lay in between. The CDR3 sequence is CASSYGGENEKLFF. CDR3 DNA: TGTGCCAGCAGTTACGGGGGGGAAAATGAAAAACTGTTTTTT.

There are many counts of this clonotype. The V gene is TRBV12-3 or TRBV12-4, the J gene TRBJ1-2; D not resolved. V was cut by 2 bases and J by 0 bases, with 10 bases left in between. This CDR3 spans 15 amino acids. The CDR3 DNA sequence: TGTGCCAGCAGTTTATCTCTCCGGTCTAACTATGGCTACACCTTC. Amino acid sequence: CASSLSLRSNYGYTF.

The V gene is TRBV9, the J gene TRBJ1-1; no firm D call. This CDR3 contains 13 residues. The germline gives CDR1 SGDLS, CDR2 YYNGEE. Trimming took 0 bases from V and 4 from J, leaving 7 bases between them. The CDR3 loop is CASSVAGSTEAFF. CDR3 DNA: TGTGCCAGCAGCGTAGCTGGATCCACTGAAGCTTTCTTT.

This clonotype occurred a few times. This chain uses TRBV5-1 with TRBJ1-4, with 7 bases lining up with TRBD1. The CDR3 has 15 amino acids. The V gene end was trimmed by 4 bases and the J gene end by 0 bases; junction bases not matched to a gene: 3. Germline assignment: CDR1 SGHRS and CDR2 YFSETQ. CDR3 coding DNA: TGCGCCAGCAGCAGGGACAGCCCAACTAATGAAAAACTGTTTTTT. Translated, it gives CASSRDSPTNEKLFF.

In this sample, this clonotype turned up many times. The DNA of the CDR3 is TGCAGTGCTAGCGGACTGCAAGAGACCCAGTACTTC. Its protein is CSASGLQETQYF. The chain combines TRBV20-1 with TRBJ2-5, with a tentative D call TRBD2 (5 bases). Looked up from germline, CDR1 is DFQATT and CDR2 is SNEGSKA (reference sequence). CDR3 size: 12 residues. Trimming left V 3 bases short and J 2 bases short, with 7 bases between.

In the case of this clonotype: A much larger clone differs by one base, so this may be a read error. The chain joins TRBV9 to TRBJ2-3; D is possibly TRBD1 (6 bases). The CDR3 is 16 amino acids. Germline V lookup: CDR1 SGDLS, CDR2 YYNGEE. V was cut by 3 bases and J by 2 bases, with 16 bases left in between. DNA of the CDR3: TGTGCCAGCAGCGCTGATAGGGCAGGGGCCACAGATACGCAGTATTTT. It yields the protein CASSADRAGATDTQYF. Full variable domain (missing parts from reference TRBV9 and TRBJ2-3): DSGVTQTPKHLITATGQRVTLRCSPRSGDLSVYWYQQSLDQGLQFLIQYYNGEERAKGNILERFSAQQFPDLHSELNLSSLELGDSALYFCASSADRAGATDTQYFGPGTRLTVL.

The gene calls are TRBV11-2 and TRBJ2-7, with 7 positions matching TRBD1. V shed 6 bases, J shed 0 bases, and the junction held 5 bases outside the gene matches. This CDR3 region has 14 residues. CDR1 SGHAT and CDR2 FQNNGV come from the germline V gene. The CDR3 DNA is TGTGCCAGCAGACAGACAGGGAGCTCCTACGAGCAGTACTTC. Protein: CASRQTGSSYEQYF. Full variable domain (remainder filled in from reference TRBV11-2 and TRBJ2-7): EAGVAQSPRYKIIEKRQSVAFWCNPISGHATLYWYQQILGQGPKLLIQFQNNGVVDDSQLPKDRFSAERLKGVDSTLKIQPAKLEDSAVYLCASRQTGSSYEQYFGPGTRLTVT.

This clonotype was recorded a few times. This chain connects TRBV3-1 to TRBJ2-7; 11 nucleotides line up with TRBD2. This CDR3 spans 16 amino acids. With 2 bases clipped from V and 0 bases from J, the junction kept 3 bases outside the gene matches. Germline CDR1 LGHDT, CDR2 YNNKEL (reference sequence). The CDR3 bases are TGTGCCAGCAGCCAACATACTAGCGGGAGCTCCTACGAGCAGTACTTC. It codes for CASSQHTSGSSYEQYF.

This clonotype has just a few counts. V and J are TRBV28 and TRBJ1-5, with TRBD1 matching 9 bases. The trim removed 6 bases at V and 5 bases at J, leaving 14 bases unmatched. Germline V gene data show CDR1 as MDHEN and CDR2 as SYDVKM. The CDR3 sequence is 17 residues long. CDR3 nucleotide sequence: TGTGCCAGCAGCCATACCCTAGGGGACAGGGATCATCAGCCCCAGCATTTT. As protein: CASSHTLGDRDHQPQHF.

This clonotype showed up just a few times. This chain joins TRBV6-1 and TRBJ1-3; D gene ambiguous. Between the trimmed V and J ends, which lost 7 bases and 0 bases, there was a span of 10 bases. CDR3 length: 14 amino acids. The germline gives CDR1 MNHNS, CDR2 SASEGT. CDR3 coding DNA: TGTGCCAGCACGGAACCGATCTCTGGAAACACCATATATTTT. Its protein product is CASTEPISGNTIYF.

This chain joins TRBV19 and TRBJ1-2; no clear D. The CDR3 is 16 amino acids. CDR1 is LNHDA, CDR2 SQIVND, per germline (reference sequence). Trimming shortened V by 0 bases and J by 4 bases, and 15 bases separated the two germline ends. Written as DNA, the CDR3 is TGTGCCAGTAGTATAGAGGCCGGCTGGACCTTCTATGGCTACACCTTC. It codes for CASSIEAGWTFYGYTF.

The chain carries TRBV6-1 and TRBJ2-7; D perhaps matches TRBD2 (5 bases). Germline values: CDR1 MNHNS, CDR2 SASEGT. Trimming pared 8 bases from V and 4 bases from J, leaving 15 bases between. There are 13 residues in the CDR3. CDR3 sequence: CASSVDGGYEQYF. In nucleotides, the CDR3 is TGTGCCAGCTCAGTGGACGGAGGTTACGAGCAGTACTTC.

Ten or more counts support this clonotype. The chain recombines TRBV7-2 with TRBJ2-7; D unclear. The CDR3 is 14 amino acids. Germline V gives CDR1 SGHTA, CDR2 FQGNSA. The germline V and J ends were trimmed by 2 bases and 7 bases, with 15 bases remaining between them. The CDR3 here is CASSLPGRLSEQYF. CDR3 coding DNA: TGTGCCAGCAGCTTACCGGGCCGACTGTCTGAGCAGTACTTC.

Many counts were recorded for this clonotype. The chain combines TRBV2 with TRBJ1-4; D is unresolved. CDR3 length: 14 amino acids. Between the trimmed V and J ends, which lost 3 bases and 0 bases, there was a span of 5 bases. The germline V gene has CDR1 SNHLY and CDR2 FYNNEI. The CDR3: CASSDEATNEKLFF. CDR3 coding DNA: TGTGCCAGCAGTGACGAGGCAACTAATGAAAAACTGTTTTTT.

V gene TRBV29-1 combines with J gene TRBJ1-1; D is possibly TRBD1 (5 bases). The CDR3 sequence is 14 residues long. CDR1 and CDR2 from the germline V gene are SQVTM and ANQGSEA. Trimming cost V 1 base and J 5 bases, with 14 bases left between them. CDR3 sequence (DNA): TGCAGCGTTGAAGTGAGAACAGGATTAACTGAAGCTTTCTTT. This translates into CSVEVRTGLTEAFF.

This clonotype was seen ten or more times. CDR3 amino acids: CASSLRGQGWSGELFF. CDR3 DNA: TGTGCCAGCAGTTTGAGGGGACAGGGGTGGAGCGGGGAGCTGTTTTTT. The V call is TRBV28, the J call TRBJ2-2; TRBD1 aligns across 10 bases. The CDR3 loop spans 16 amino acids. Trimming at V came to 3 bases and at J to 7 bases, leaving 8 bases not matched to a gene. Germline CDR1 reads MDHEN; CDR2 reads SYDVKM.

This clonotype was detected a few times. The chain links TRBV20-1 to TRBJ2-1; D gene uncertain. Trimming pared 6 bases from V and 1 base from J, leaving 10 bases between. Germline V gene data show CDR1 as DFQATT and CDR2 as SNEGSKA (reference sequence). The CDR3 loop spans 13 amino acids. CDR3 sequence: CSAVGASYNEQFF. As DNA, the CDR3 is TGCAGTGCCGTCGGAGCATCCTACAATGAGCAGTTCTTC.

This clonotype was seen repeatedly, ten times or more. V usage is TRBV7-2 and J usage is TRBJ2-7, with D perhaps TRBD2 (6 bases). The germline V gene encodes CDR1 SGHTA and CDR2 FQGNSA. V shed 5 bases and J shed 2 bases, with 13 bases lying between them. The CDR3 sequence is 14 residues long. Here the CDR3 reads CASSPTSMAYEQYF. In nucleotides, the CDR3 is TGTGCCAGCAGCCCTACTAGCATGGCCTACGAGCAGTACTTC.

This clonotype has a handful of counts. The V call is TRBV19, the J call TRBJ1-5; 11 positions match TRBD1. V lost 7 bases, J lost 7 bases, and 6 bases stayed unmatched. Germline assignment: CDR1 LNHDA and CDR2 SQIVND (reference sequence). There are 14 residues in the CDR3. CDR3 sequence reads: CASMRGQGGQPQHF. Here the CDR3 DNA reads TGTGCCAGTATGAGGGGACAGGGGGGCCAGCCCCAGCATTTT.

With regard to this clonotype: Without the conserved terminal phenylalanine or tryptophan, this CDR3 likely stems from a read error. In nucleotides, the CDR3 is TGTGCCAGCGCCTCACAGAGCAATCAGCCCCAGCATGTT. This codes for CASASQSNQPQHV. V is TRBV7-2 and J is TRBJ1-5; D is unclear. The ends were cut back, 8 bases at V and 1 base at J, with 9 bases in the middle. The V gene's germline CDR1 is SGHTA and CDR2 FQGNSA. The CDR3 has 13 residues.